Following are 10 T cell receptor beta chains from one sample sequenced in a study of T-cell reconstitution after alpha-beta-depleted transplantation in children. A TCRbeta library incorporating unique molecular identifiers was prepared. Via MiXCR, TCRdb re-called the PCR reads, giving one row per CDR3 protein. The sample shows 700,000 to 950,000 distinct CDR3 sequences, 15% to 20% of them seen only once. The sample consisted of PBMCs, mostly from graft donor cells, taken 360 days after TCRalphabeta/CD19-depleted stem cell transplant. These receptors all come from a male patient aged 10 to 17 who had a stem cell transplant for acute lymphoblastic leukemia, so the T cells may come from the graft donor.

This clonotype was found many times. This chain connects TRBV5-4 to TRBJ2-1, with a tentative D call TRBD2 (6 bases). V was pared by 4 bases and J by 0 bases, with 14 bases between. The CDR3 is made up of 16 amino acids. Germline CDR1 and CDR2: SGHNT and YYREEE (reference sequence). CDR3 protein: CASSPGTPSSYNEQFF. The CDR3 DNA reads TGTGCCAGCAGCCCCGGGACTCCTAGCTCCTACAATGAGCAGTTCTTC.

This clonotype was counted only a few times. The chain carries TRBV20-1 and TRBJ2-1; 7 bases map to TRBD2. V was clipped by 5 bases and J by 9 bases; unmatched bases: 10. The CDR3 has 13 residues. The germline gives CDR1 DFQATT, CDR2 SNEGSKA (reference sequence). The CDR3 region is CSARSAGSGEQFF. For the CDR3, the DNA is TGCAGTGCTCGATCAGCGGGAAGTGGTGAGCAGTTCTTC.

The V gene is TRBV5-1, the J gene TRBJ2-6; D unresolved. Germline V gene data show CDR1 as SGHRS and CDR2 as YFSETQ. Trimming shortened V by 3 bases and J by 4 bases, and 11 bases separated the two germline ends. The CDR3 spans 15 residues. The CDR3 is CASSSPRQGANVLTF. CDR3 nucleotides: TGCGCCAGCAGCTCGCCCCGGCAGGGGGCCAACGTCCTGACTTTC.

The chain carries TRBV11-2 and TRBJ2-7, with 8 bases lining up with TRBD1. Germline-derived CDR1 and CDR2 are SGHAT and FQNNGV. Trimming cost V 3 bases and J 3 bases; bases outside gene matches: 7. This CDR3 is 15 amino acids long. The CDR3 nucleotides are TGTGCCAGCAGCTTGCCGGACAGGGAGTACTACGAGCAGTACTTC. The encoded protein is CASSLPDREYYEQYF.

This chain joins TRBV12-3 or TRBV12-4 and TRBJ2-7; D could derive from TRBD1 or TRBD2 (5 bases each). V dropped 6 bases and J dropped 0 bases, with 15 bases sitting between them. This CDR3 spans 15 amino acids. The CDR3 sequence is CASSPGRGTSYEQYF. DNA for the CDR3: TGTGCCAGCAGCCCGGGACGGGGAACCTCCTACGAGCAGTACTTC.

The chain has TRBV5-1 and TRBJ2-7; 11 bases fit TRBD2. V was pared by 4 bases and J by 2 bases, with 8 bases of the junction left unmatched. The CDR3 sequence is 16 residues long. Germline lookup yields CDR1 SGHRS and CDR2 YFSETQ. In nucleotides, the CDR3 is TGCGCCAGCAGCCCAGGACTAGCGGGTTTTACCTACGAGCAGTACTTC. As protein: CASSPGLAGFTYEQYF.

This chain uses TRBV5-1 with TRBJ2-7, with D maybe TRBD1 (6 bases). Between the trimmed V and J ends, which lost 5 bases and 3 bases, there was a span of 15 bases. CDR3 size: 14 residues. Germline V gene lookup returns CDR1 SGHRS and CDR2 YFSETQ. The CDR3 loop is CASRDRGRYYEQYF. CDR3 DNA sequence: TGCGCCAGCAGGGACAGAGGACGGTACTACGAGCAGTACTTC.

This clonotype has only a few counts. The V call is TRBV6-1, the J call TRBJ1-1; 8 bases map to TRBD1. The CDR3 covers 15 residues. V lost 4 bases and J lost 1; bases outside the gene matches: 5. Germline-derived CDR1 and CDR2 are MNHNS and SASEGT. The CDR3 DNA reads as TGTGCCAGCAGTGTTTTACAGGGGGGGAACACTGAAGCTTTCTTT. Protein sequence: CASSVLQGGNTEAFF.

The chain employs TRBV24-1 and TRBJ2-6; D is unresolved. Germline CDR1 is KGHDR and CDR2 is SFDVKD. This CDR3 region has 15 residues. V was cut by 5 bases and J by 0 bases, with 7 bases left in between. DNA for the CDR3: TGTGCCACCAGTGGTCGGGTCTCTGGGGCCAACGTCCTGACTTTC. Its protein product is CATSGRVSGANVLTF.

The chain employs TRBV6-2 or TRBV6-3 and TRBJ2-7; D assignment may be TRBD1 or TRBD2 (5 bases each). Trimming shortened V by 6 bases and J by 9 bases, and 27 bases separated the two germline ends. Germline CDR1 MNHEY, CDR2 SVGEGT. The CDR3 loop spans 16 amino acids. DNA of the CDR3: TGTGCCAGCAGCTCTCCCACTTCGGGACGTCGGGACCCGCAGTACTTC. As protein: CASSSPTSGRRDPQYF.